This T cell receptor (beta chain) was captured in a study of T cell responses to AZD1222 COVID-19 vaccine. This CDR3 contains 15 residues. V lost 0 bases to trimming and J lost 3 bases, with 11 bases between them. CDR1 is LGHNA and CDR2 is YNFKEQ in the germline V gene. The repertoire was sequenced with immunoSEQ multiplex PCR; TCRdb's copy has only in-frame clones and lacks some. The sample consists of 150,000 to 170,000 clones, 90% of them appearing once. The gene calls are TRBV4-2 and TRBJ1-1; a weak D match, TRBD1 (5 bases). Sequencing used peripheral blood, obtained on day 0 of AZD1222 vaccination. The origin of this receptor is an adult in good health. The CDR3 spells CASSQDGGGDTEAFF. The CDR3 DNA sequence: TGTGCCAGCAGCCAAGATGGTGGGGGGGACACTGAAGCTTTCTTT.